The entry that follows covers one T cell receptor (beta chain) sequence. The CDR3 is 19 amino acids. The germline V and J ends were trimmed by 6 bases and 0 bases, with 21 bases remaining between them. Germline CDR1 and CDR2: KGHSH and LQKENI. This specimen belongs to a study of PD-L1 blockade in urothelial cancer. The data were produced by immunoSEQ multiplex PCR, yet TCRdb's version contains in-frame clones alone and is incomplete. The repertoire includes about 88,000 clones, approximately 91% of them detected once, and roughly a tenth sits in the top ten. The clonotype comes from a man aged 55-75 years with urothelial cancer. Sequencing used PBMCs, obtained around atezolizumab (anti-PD-L1) treatment. This sequence joins TRBV18 and TRBJ2-6; a weak D match, TRBD1 (6 bases). CDR3 nucleotide sequence: TGTGCCAGCTCGCCCGGCACTGGAAACAGGGACTCTGGGGCCAACGTCCTGACTTTC. Encoded protein: CASSPGTGNRDSGANVLTF.